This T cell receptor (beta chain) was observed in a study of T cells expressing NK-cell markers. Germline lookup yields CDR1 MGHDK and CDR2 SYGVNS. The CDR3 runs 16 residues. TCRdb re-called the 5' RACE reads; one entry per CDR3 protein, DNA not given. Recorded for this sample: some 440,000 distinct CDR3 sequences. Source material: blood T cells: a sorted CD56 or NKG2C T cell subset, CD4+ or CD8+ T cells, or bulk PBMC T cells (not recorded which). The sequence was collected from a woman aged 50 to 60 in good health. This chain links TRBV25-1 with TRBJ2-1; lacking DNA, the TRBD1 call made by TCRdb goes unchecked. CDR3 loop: CASSESPPSSYNEQFF.